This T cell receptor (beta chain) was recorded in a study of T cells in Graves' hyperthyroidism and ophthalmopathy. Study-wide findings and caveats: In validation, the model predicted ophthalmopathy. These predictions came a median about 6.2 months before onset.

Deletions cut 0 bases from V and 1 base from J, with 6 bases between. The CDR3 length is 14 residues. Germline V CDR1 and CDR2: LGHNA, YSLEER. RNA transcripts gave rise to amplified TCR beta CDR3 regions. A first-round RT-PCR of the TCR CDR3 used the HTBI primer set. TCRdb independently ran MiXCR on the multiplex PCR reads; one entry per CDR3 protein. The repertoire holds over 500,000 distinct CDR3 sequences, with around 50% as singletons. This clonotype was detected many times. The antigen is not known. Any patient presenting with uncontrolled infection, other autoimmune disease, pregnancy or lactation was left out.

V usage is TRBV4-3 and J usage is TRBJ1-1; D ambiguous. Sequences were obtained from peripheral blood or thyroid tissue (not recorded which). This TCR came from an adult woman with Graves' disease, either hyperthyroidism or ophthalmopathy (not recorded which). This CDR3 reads CASSQEGRNTEAFF. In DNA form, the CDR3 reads TGCGCCAGCAGCCAAGAGGGCCGGAACACTGAAGCTTTCTTT.